The rows below give T cell receptor beta chains drawn from one sample of a study of tumor-infiltrating lymphocytes in localized non-small cell lung cancer. Using immunoSEQ multiplex PCR, the repertoire was profiled, and TCRdb retains in-frame clones only, with some absent. This table holds around 23,000 clones, roughly 73% found once. The sample consisted of lung tumor tissue. These receptors all come from a human donor with non-small cell lung cancer. The CDR3 runs from the conserved cysteine through the conserved F or W. Each record gives: CDR3 protein, CDR3 DNA, J gene, D gene, V gene, clone size. D genes are given only for firm matches. Size tells how often a clone was seen (once, few, many) or the class of an expanded clone, and some rows leave it out.

CASNPTGFTNQPQHF	TGTGCCAGTAACCCGACAGGTTTTACCAATCAGCCCCAGCATTTT	TRBJ1-5	.	TRBV19	few
CASSLGSNPDTQYF	TGTGCCAGCAGCTTAGGCAGTAATCCAGATACGCAGTATTTT	TRBJ2-3	.	TRBV7-9	.
CASSFGTGGRELFF	TGTGCCAGCAGCTTCGGGACAGGGGGCCGCGAACTGTTTTTT	TRBJ1-4	TRBD1	TRBV7-2	.
CASSFLPVGGQGSTGELFF	TGTGCCAGCAGCTTTTTGCCGGTTGGGGGACAGGGGTCAACCGGGGAGCTGTTTTTT	TRBJ2-2	TRBD1	TRBV7-6	.
CASSEFYGLAGTTDTQYF	TGTGCCAGCAGTGAATTCTACGGACTAGCGGGGACCACAGATACGCAGTATTTT	TRBJ2-3	TRBD2	TRBV25-1	.
CASRPTSGGYNEQFF	TGCGCCAGCCGGCCGACTAGCGGGGGTTACAATGAGCAGTTCTTC	TRBJ2-1	TRBD2	TRBV10-2	once
CASSGRQGTNTEAFF	TGTGCCAGCAGTGGTCGACAGGGGACGAACACTGAAGCTTTCTTT	TRBJ1-1	TRBD1	TRBV6-1	.
CASSLGTSGERVIETQYF	TGCGCCAGCAGCCTGGGGACTAGCGGGGAACGGGTAATAGAGACCCAGTACTTC	TRBJ2-5	TRBD2	TRBV5-1	.
CASSYSDSNQPQHF	TGTGCCAGCAGCTACTCGGACAGCAATCAGCCCCAGCATTTT	TRBJ1-5	.	TRBV11-2	.
CASSLAPNTGELFF	TGTGCCAGCAGCTTAGCGCCAAACACCGGGGAGCTGTTTTTT	TRBJ2-2	.	TRBV7-3	few
CASSEFIAGGSETQYF	TGTGCCAGCAGTGAATTTATAGCGGGGGGATCTGAGACCCAGTACTTC	TRBJ2-5	TRBD2	TRBV25-1	.
CASSESQGQPYF	TGCGCCAGCAGTGAGTCACAGGGGCAACCCTACTTC	TRBJ2-7	TRBD1	TRBV10-1	few
CASRHYEQYF	TGTGCCAGCAGACATTACGAGCAGTACTTC	TRBJ2-7	.	TRBV6-4	.
CASSVKTSTYNEQFF	TGTGCCAGCAGCGTTAAAACTAGTACCTACAATGAGCAGTTCTTC	TRBJ2-1	.	TRBV9	.
CASSLALGGNTEAFF	TGTGCCAGCAGCTTAGCGCTCGGGGGAAACACTGAAGCTTTCTTT	TRBJ1-1	.	TRBV7-9	.
CASSLRGPNTGELFF	TGTGCCAGCAGCTTGCGAGGGCCGAACACCGGGGAGCTGTTTTTT	TRBJ2-2	.	TRBV7-8	.
CASSGSGTGNQPQHF	TGTGCCAGCAGCGGATCCGGGACAGGTAATCAGCCCCAGCATTTT	TRBJ1-5	TRBD1	TRBV7-2	.
CASGLGSDYEQYF	TGTGCTAGTGGTTTGGGCTCCGACTACGAGCAGTACTTC	TRBJ2-7	.	TRBV12-5	.
CASAGDKGPQHF	TGTGCCAGCGCGGGGGACAAAGGGCCCCAGCATTTT	TRBJ1-5	.	TRBV7-8	.
CASSEGGRGEQYF	TGTGCCAGCAGTGAAGGGGGCAGGGGCGAGCAGTACTTC	TRBJ2-7	.	TRBV6-1	.
CASSQGTGLVTGELFF	TGCGCCAGCAGCCAAGGGACAGGATTAGTCACCGGGGAGCTGTTTTTT	TRBJ2-2	TRBD1	TRBV4-1	.
CASSLSETYEQYF	TGCGCCAGCAGTCTGTCAGAAACCTACGAGCAGTACTTC	TRBJ2-7	.	TRBV4-1	.
CATTGFNEQFF	TGTGCCACAACAGGGTTCAATGAGCAGTTCTTC	TRBJ2-1	.	TRBV7-8	.
CASSPYRGHGEAFF	TGTGCCAGCTCACCATACAGGGGGCACGGTGAAGCTTTCTTT	TRBJ1-1	TRBD1	TRBV18	.
CASTRPGTTNTEAFF	TGTGCCAGCACTAGGCCCGGGACAACGAACACTGAAGCTTTCTTT	TRBJ1-1	.	TRBV6-1	.
CSVGRDRGPQETQYF	TGCAGCGTTGGGAGGGACAGGGGGCCCCAAGAGACCCAGTACTTC	TRBJ2-5	TRBD1	TRBV29-1	.
CASSIGEGIGEQYF	TGTGCCAGCAGTATAGGCGAGGGAATCGGGGAGCAGTACTTC	TRBJ2-7	.	TRBV11-3	once
CASESRSDTQYF	TGTGCCAGCGAATCACGGAGCGATACGCAGTATTTT	TRBJ2-3	.	TRBV5-4	few
CASSEPRVNTEAFF	TGTGCCAGCAGTGAACCGCGGGTGAACACTGAAGCTTTCTTT	TRBJ1-1	.	TRBV6-1	.
CASSLADREKLFF	TGTGCCAGCAGCTTAGCGGACAGGGAAAAACTGTTTTTT	TRBJ1-4	TRBD1	TRBV7-6	.
CASSPHGTSGNNEQFF	TGTGCCAGCAGCCCCCATGGGACTAGCGGAAACAATGAGCAGTTCTTC	TRBJ2-1	TRBD2	TRBV7-2	.
CASSGLGTNYGYTF	TGCGCCAGCAGCGGCCTGGGGACTAACTATGGCTACACCTTC	TRBJ1-2	.	TRBV5-1	.
CASSTTKNTEAFF	TGTGCCAGTAGTACGACCAAGAACACTGAAGCTTTCTTT	TRBJ1-1	.	TRBV19	.
CASRPGGIGNTEAFF	TGTGCCAGCAGACCAGGGGGCATAGGGAACACTGAAGCTTTCTTT	TRBJ1-1	TRBD1	TRBV14	.
CASSSSYSGYTF	TGCGCCAGCAGCTCCAGTTATTCAGGCTACACCTTC	TRBJ1-2	.	TRBV5-1	once
CASILAGGGILYGYTF	TGTGCCAGCATCCTCGCAGGGGGGGGCATCCTTTATGGCTACACCTTC	TRBJ1-2	TRBD1	TRBV9	few
CASSLTGWSYEQYF	TGCGCCAGCAGCTTGACAGGGTGGTCCTACGAGCAGTACTTC	TRBJ2-7	.	TRBV5-1	.
CASSPSGGDNYGYTF	TGTGCCAGCAGCCCTAGCGGGGGTGATAACTATGGCTACACCTTC	TRBJ1-2	.	TRBV11-3	.
CASSYPDRGRGYTF	TGTGCCAGCAGTTACCCTGACAGGGGCCGGGGCTACACCTTC	TRBJ1-2	TRBD1	TRBV6-6	.
CASSQENRGPDEKLFF	TGTGCCAGCAGCCAAGAAAACAGGGGGCCTGATGAAAAACTGTTTTTT	TRBJ1-4	TRBD1	TRBV4-2	.
CASSEVRGNSPLHF	TGTGCCAGCAGTGAAGTCAGGGGGAATTCACCCCTCCACTTT	TRBJ1-6	TRBD1	TRBV2	.
CASRTTGDTEAFF	TGTGCCAGCCGGACGACCGGGGACACTGAAGCTTTCTTT	TRBJ1-1	.	TRBV6-1	.